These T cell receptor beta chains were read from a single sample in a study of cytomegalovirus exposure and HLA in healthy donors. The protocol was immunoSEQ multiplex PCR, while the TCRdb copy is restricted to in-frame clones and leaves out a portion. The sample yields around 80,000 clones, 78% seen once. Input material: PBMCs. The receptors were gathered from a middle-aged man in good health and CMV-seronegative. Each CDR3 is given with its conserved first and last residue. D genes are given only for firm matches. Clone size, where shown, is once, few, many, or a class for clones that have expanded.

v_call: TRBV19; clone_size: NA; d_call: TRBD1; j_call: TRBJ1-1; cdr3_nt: TGTGCCAGTAGAGTCAGGGTCGAGGGGGCTGAGGCTTTCTTT; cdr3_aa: CASRVRVEGAEAFF
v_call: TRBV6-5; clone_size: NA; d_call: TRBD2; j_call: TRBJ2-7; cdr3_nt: TGTGCCAGCAGCCGGGACTATTCCTACGAGCAGTACTTC; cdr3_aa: CASSRDYSYEQYF
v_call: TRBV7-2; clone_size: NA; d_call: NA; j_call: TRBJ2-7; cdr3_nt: TGTGCCAGCAGCCCCTACGGGGACTCAGACTACGAGCAGTACTTC; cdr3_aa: CASSPYGDSDYEQYF
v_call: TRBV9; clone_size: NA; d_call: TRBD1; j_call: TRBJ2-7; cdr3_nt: TGTGCCAGCACCCATCCGGGACAGGTAAGTTACGAGCAGTACTTC; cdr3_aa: CASTHPGQVSYEQYF
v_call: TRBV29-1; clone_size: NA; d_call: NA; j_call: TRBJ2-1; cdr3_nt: TGCAGCGTTGCGGGGAGCCGGTCTGGCAATGAGCAGTTCTTC; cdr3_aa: CSVAGSRSGNEQFF
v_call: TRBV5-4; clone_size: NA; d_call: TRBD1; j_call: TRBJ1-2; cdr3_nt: TGTGCCAGCAGACCACAGGGGAAGGTAGTTGGCTACACCTTC; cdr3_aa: CASRPQGKVVGYTF
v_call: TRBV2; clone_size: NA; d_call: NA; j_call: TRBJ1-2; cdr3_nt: TGTGCCAGCAGCCCCTCTTCCTATGGCTACACCTTC; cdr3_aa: CASSPSSYGYTF
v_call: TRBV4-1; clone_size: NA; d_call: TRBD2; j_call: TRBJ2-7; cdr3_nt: TGCGCCAGCAGCCAAGTAACATTGCTAGCGGGTAAGGAGGAGCAGTACTTC; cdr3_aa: CASSQVTLLAGKEEQYF
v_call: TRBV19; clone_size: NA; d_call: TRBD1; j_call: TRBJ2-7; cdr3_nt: TGTGCCAGTAGCACGGACAGGGGCTACGAGCAGTACTTC; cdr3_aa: CASSTDRGYEQYF
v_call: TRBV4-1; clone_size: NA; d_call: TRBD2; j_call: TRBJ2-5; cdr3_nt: TGCGCCAGCAGCCAGCCCGGGACTAGCGGACAAGAGACCCAGTACTTC; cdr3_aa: CASSQPGTSGQETQYF
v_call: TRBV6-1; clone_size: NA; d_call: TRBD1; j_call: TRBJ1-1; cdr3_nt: TGTGCCAGCGGACGGGACAGGGCGGGCACTGAAGCTTTCTTT; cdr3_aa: CASGRDRAGTEAFF
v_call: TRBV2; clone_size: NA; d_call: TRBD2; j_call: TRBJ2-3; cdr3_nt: TGTGCCAGCAGTGTGTTTAGCGGGAGGCCCTATGATACGCAGTATTTT; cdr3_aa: CASSVFSGRPYDTQYF
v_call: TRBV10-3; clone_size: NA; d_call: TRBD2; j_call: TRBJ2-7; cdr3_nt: TGTGCCACATCGGCAAGCGGGAGCTACGAGCAGTACTTC; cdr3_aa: CATSASGSYEQYF
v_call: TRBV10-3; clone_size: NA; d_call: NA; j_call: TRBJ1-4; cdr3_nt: TGTGCCATCAGTGAGTCGGGGGGTACACTGTTTTTT; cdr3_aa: CAISESGGTLFF
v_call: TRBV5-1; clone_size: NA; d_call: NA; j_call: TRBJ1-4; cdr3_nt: TGCGCCAGCAGCCCCCTGGACAGTGCGAATGAAAAACTGTTTTTT; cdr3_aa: CASSPLDSANEKLFF
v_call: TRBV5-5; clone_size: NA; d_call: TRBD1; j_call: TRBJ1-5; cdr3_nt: TGTGCCAGCAGCTCCCCGCGAGGGGGCGAGTGGGGAAATCAGCCCCAGCATTTT; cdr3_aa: CASSSPRGGEWGNQPQHF
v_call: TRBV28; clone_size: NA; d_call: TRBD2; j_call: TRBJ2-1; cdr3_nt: TGTGCCAGCAGTTTCTCTCTTGGGGGCGGGACTAGCGGGGCCCTTGCTAGCTACAATGAGCAGTTCTTC; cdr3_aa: CASSFSLGGGTSGALASYNEQFF
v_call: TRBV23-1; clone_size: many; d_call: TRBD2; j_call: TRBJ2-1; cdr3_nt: TGCGCCAGCAGTCAGTCAAGCGGGAGGGCCAGAAATGAGCAGTTCTTC; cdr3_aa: CASSQSSGRARNEQFF
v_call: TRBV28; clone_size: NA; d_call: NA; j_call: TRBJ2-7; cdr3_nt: TGTGCCCATCAGGACTCCTACGAACAGTACTTC; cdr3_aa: CAHQDSYEQYF
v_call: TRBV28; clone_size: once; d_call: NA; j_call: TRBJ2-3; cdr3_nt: TGTGCCAGCAGACAGGTCGGCTTCACAGATACGCAGTATTTT; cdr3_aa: CASRQVGFTDTQYF
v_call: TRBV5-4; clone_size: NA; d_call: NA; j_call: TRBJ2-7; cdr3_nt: TGTGCCAGCAGCTTGGAAGGCGGCCAGACCTCCTACGAGCAGTACTTC; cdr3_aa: CASSLEGGQTSYEQYF
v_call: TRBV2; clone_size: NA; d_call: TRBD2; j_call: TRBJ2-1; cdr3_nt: TGTGCCAGCTATACTAGCGGAAAGACCGGTGAGCAGTTCTTC; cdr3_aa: CASYTSGKTGEQFF
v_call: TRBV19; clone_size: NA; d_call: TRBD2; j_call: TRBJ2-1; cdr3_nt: TGTGCCAGTAGTCCCCGGACTAGCCAGACTGAGCAGTTCTTC; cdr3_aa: CASSPRTSQTEQFF
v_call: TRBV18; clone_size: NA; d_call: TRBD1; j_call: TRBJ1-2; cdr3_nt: TGTGCCAGCTCACCACTAGACAGGGGGCATGGCTACACCTTC; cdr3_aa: CASSPLDRGHGYTF
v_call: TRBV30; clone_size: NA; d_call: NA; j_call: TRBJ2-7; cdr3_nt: TGTGCCTATCGAGGCTCCTACGAGCAGTACTTC; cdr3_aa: CAYRGSYEQYF
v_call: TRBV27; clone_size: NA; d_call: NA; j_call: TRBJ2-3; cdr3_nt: TGTGCCAGCAGTTCGACTGGTATGGGGGGGCCCAATACGCAGTATTTT; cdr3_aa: CASSSTGMGGPNTQYF
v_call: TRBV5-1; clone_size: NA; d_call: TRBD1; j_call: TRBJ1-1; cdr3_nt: TGCGCCAGCAGCTACAGGGGGCCGGAGAACACTGAAGCTTTCTTT; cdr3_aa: CASSYRGPENTEAFF
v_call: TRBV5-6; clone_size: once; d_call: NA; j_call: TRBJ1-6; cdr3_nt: TGTGCCAGCAGCGGCAGGGGCAGACCTGACAATTCACCCCTCCACTTT; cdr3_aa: CASSGRGRPDNSPLHF
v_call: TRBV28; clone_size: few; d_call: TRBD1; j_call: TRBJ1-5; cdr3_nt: TGTGCCAGCAGATACAGGGGCCTTGGGAATCAGCCCCAGCATTTT; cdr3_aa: CASRYRGLGNQPQHF
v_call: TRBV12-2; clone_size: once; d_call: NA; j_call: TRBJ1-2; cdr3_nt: TGTGCAAGTCGCTGTACCGTGTATCTCGGGTCTAATATCTCAGACAGCTCTAACTATGGCTACACCTTC; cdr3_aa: CASRCTVYLGSNISDSSNYGYTF
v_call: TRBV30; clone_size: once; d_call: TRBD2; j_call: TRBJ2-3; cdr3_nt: TGTGCCTGGAGTCCGCGGGGGACTAGCGGACATATTCGTACGCAGTATTTT; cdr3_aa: CAWSPRGTSGHIRTQYF
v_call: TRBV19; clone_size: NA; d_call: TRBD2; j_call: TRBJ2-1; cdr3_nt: TGTGCCAGTAGTTTTCCCGGGACTAGTTTGAATGAGCAGTTCTTC; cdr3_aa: CASSFPGTSLNEQFF
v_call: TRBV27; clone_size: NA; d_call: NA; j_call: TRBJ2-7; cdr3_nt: TGTGCCAGCAGTTCGACAGGAAGATACGAGCAGTACTTC; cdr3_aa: CASSSTGRYEQYF
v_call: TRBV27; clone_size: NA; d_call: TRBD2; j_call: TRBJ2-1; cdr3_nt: TGTGCCAGCAGTTTCTCCAGGAGGGGAGGGGAGCAGTTCTTC; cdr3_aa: CASSFSRRGGEQFF
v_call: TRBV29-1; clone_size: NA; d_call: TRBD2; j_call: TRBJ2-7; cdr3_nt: TGCAGCGTTAGAGGGGGACTAGGTCCCGTCGAGCAGTACTTC; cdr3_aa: CSVRGGLGPVEQYF
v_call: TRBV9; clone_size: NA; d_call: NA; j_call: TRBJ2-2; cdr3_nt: TGTGCCAGCAGCGTAGACCCCACAGGTTCCGGGGAGCTGTTTTTT; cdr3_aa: CASSVDPTGSGELFF
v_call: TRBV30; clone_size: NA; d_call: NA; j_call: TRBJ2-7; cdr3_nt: TGTGCCTGGAGTGCCCAGGGGTTTAGCGAGCAGTACTTC; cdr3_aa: CAWSAQGFSEQYF
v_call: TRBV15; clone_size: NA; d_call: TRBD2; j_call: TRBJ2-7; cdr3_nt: TGTGCCACCAGCAGGGTGGGACTAGCGGGATCCTACGAGCAGTACTTC; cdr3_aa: CATSRVGLAGSYEQYF
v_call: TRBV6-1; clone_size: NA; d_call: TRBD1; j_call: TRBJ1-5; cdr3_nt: TGTGCCAGCAGTGCAGGACAGGGGGCGCGTAGTCAGCCCCAGCATTTT; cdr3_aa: CASSAGQGARSQPQHF
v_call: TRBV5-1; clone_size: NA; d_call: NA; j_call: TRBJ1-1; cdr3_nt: TGCGCCAGCAGCTTGTTGTCGGACACTGAAGCTTTCTTT; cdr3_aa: CASSLLSDTEAFF
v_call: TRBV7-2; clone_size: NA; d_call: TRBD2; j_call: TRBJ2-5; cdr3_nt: TGTGCCAGCAGTTTAGGCGGGGGACCCCAAGAGACCCAGTACTTC; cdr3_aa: CASSLGGGPQETQYF
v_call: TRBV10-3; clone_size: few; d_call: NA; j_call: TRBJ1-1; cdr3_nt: TGTGCCATCAGTGAGAAAGGGGAAGGAGAAGCTTTCTTT; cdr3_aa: CAISEKGEGEAFF
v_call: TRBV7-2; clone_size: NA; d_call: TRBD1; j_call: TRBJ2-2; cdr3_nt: TGTGCCAGCAGCTTATCAAGGGACAGAACGAACACCGGGGAGCTGTTTTTT; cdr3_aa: CASSLSRDRTNTGELFF
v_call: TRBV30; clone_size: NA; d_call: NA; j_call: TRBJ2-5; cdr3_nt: TGTGCCTGGAGGACGGTACAGATCCAAGAGACCCAGTACTTC; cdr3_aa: CAWRTVQIQETQYF
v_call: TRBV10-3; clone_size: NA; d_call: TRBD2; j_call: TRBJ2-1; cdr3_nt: TGTGCCATCACCGAGCGGCCTAGCGGGTACAATGAGCAGTTCTTC; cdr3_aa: CAITERPSGYNEQFF